The TCR beta chain described here comes from a study of shared clonotypes between healthy human individuals. A note on this clone: The antigen is unknown.

Study-wide findings and caveats: Non-shared clonotypes were found to have lower generation probabilities than the clonotypes that were shared by all four of the sorted-subset donors.

Donors were healthy HIV-negative adults without recently reported acute infections or vaccinations. The data were produced by immunoSEQ multiplex PCR, yet TCRdb's version contains in-frame clones alone and is incomplete. This table holds 2.5 million or so clones, approximately 90% found once. Germline V gives CDR1 SGHVS, CDR2 FQNEAQ. The V and J ends lost 1 base and 4 bases respectively, with 13 bases between them. CDR3 length: 15 residues. This receptor was identified in a man aged 18 to 29 in good health. Material: naive CD4+ T cells sorted from blood. The subset denotes: CD45RA+ positively selected. This chain uses TRBV7-8 with TRBJ1-2, with D tentatively TRBD1 (5 bases). The CDR3 here is CASSLDPGLSYGYTF. CDR3 DNA sequence: TGTGCCAGCAGCTTAGATCCAGGGCTTAGCTATGGCTACACCTTC.